The next 20 T cell receptor beta chains were all read from a single sample in a study of blood T cell repertoires in COVID-19. The table came from immunoSEQ multiplex PCR; TCRdb's copy has only in-frame clones and leaves some out. The sample lists approximately 430,000 clones, roughly 85% seen once, with almost 1.5% in the top ten. Material for sequencing was peripheral blood. The receptors here all came from a woman between 25 and 40 years old with active or convalescent COVID-19.

This clone is a singleton in its sample. The rearrangement joins TRBV5-1 to TRBJ2-2, with a tentative D call TRBD2 (6 bases). Germline V gene data show CDR1 as SGHRS and CDR2 as YFSETQ. The CDR3 consists of 14 residues. The germline V and J ends were trimmed by 5 bases and 2 bases, with 10 bases remaining between them. CDR3 amino acids: CASRGTSNTGELFF. Written as DNA, the CDR3 is TGCGCCAGCAGAGGGACTTCCAACACCGGGGAGCTGTTTTTT.

The chain recombines TRBV4-1 with TRBJ1-6, with D perhaps TRBD1 (6 bases). The CDR3 is 16 residues long. Germline V gives CDR1 MGHRA, CDR2 YSYEKL. The ends were cut back, 0 bases at V and 7 bases at J, with 13 bases in the middle. CDR3 in DNA: TGCGCCAGCAGCCAAGATGGGGGCCAGGGGAATTCACCCCTCCACTTT. This encodes CASSQDGGQGNSPLHF.

CDR3 in amino acids: CASSPIGPGLSGYTF. In DNA, the CDR3 is TGTGCCAGCAGCCCCATAGGGCCGGGACTTTCTGGCTACACCTTC. The genes are TRBV7-2 and TRBJ1-2, with D tentatively TRBD1 (5 bases). Deletions cut 5 bases from V and 7 bases from J, with 20 bases between. The CDR3 contains 15 residues. CDR1 is SGHTA, CDR2 FQGNSA, per germline.

The chain employs TRBV7-2 and TRBJ2-7; 8 nucleotides align to TRBD2. The V segment lost 5 bases and the J segment 4 bases; nucleotides outside the gene matches: 10. Germline values: CDR1 SGHTA, CDR2 FQGNSA. CDR3 length: 15 amino acids. The CDR3, as DNA: TGTGCCAGCAGCGCAGCCGGGACTAGTGTTTACGAGCAGTACTTC. Translation gives CASSAAGTSVYEQYF.

This clone has just a few counts. This chain connects TRBV11-2 to TRBJ1-2; no reliable D call. V lost 0 bases and J 6 bases, leaving 14 bases between the germline ends. CDR3 size: 15 residues. Looked up from germline, CDR1 is SGHAT and CDR2 is FQNNGV. DNA of the CDR3: TGTGCCAGCAGCTTAGATCCAGGTGGAGGGCATGGCTACACCTTC. It encodes CASSLDPGGGHGYTF.

This chain connects TRBV2 to TRBJ2-7, with 10 bases fitting TRBD2. Germline V lookup: CDR1 SNHLY, CDR2 FYNNEI. Trimming at V came to 9 bases and at J to 5 bases, leaving 7 bases not matched to a gene. There are 13 residues in the CDR3. The CDR3 reads CARQSSGRHEQYF. In DNA form, the CDR3 reads TGTGCCAGACAATCTAGCGGGAGACACGAGCAGTACTTC. The full variable domain, completed using reference TRBV2 and TRBJ2-7, is EPEVTQTPSHQVTQMGQEVILRCVPISNHLYFYWYRQILGQKVEFLVSFYNNEISEKSEIFDDQFSVERPDGSNFTLKIRSTKLEDSAMYFCARQSSGRHEQYFGPGTRLTVT.

This sequence joins TRBV11-2 and TRBJ1-5, with 10 bases lining up with TRBD1. Unmatched junction bases numbered 7, after V lost 5 bases and J lost 6 bases. CDR3 size: 15 residues. Germline V gene sequence: CDR1 SGHAT, CDR2 FQNNGV. CDR3: CASSPGQGVSQPQHF. CDR3 DNA sequence: TGTGCCAGCAGCCCCGGACAGGGGGTTAGTCAGCCCCAGCATTTT.

The rearrangement uses TRBV11-2 and TRBJ2-1; 8 positions match TRBD2. CDR1 is SGHAT, CDR2 FQNNGV, per germline. V gave up 5 bases and J gave up 5 bases; unmatched junction bases: 8. CDR3 length: 15 amino acids. This chain's CDR3 is CASSAGLAGNNEQFF. As DNA, the CDR3 is TGTGCCAGCAGCGCTGGACTAGCAGGTAACAATGAGCAGTTCTTC. The entire variable domain, with the rest obtained from reference TRBV11-2 and TRBJ2-1, is as follows: EAGVAQSPRYKIIEKRQSVAFWCNPISGHATLYWYQQILGQGPKLLIQFQNNGVVDDSQLPKDRFSAERLKGVDSTLKIQPAKLEDSAVYLCASSAGLAGNNEQFFGPGTRLTVL.

The chain employs TRBV28 and TRBJ2-7, with 11 bases matching TRBD2. Germline lookup yields CDR1 MDHEN and CDR2 SYDVKM. Trimming at V came to 4 bases and at J to 0 bases, leaving 11 bases not matched to a gene. CDR3 size: 18 residues. CDR3 sequence: CASSWLAGGAPSSYEQYF. CDR3 DNA: TGTGCCAGCAGTTGGTTAGCGGGAGGGGCCCCGAGCTCCTACGAGCAGTACTTC.

This clone came up many times. The chain links TRBV9 to TRBJ2-5; a weak D match, TRBD2 (5 bases). Between the trimmed V and J ends, which lost 0 bases and 4 bases, there was a span of 13 bases. From germline, CDR1 is SGDLS and CDR2 YYNGEE. This CDR3 spans 15 amino acids. The CDR3 region is CASSVGTRRGETQYF. The CDR3 DNA follows: TGTGCCAGCAGCGTAGGGACGCGCCGGGGAGAGACCCAGTACTTC. Filled out from reference TRBV9 and TRBJ2-5, the complete variable domain reads DSGVTQTPKHLITATGQRVTLRCSPRSGDLSVYWYQQSLDQGLQFLIQYYNGEERAKGNILERFSAQQFPDLHSELNLSSLELGDSALYFCASSVGTRRGETQYFGPGTRLLVL.

The chain combines TRBV2 with TRBJ2-7; D might be TRBD1 (6 bases). The CDR3 consists of 14 residues. Trimming took off 4 bases at V and 2 bases at J, with 12 bases between the two ends. Germline V lookup: CDR1 SNHLY, CDR2 FYNNEI. In nucleotides, the CDR3 is TGTGCCAGCAGTGGGGGGCGCAACGCCTACGAGCAGTACTTC. It specifies CASSGGRNAYEQYF. Full variable domain (outside the CDR3, taken from reference TRBV2 and TRBJ2-7): EPEVTQTPSHQVTQMGQEVILRCVPISNHLYFYWYRQILGQKVEFLVSFYNNEISEKSEIFDDQFSVERPDGSNFTLKIRSTKLEDSAMYFCASSGGRNAYEQYFGPGTRLTVT.

The chain carries TRBV10-2 and TRBJ1-2, with D unresolved. Germline V gene sequence: CDR1 WSHSY, CDR2 SAAADI. CDR3 length: 16 amino acids. V lost 3 bases to trimming and J lost 4 bases, with 18 bases between them. CDR3 DNA: TGCGCCAGCAGTGACGTCGGTGGATGGGGAGGCTATGGCTACACCTTC. Translation: CASSDVGGWGGYGYTF.

The chain joins TRBV2 to TRBJ1-4; TRBD1 agrees at 9 bases. The germline CDR1 and CDR2 sequences are SNHLY and FYNNEI. Unmatched junction bases numbered 8, after V lost 4 bases and J lost 8 bases. The CDR3 runs 15 residues. This CDR3 is CASSVQDRGPEKLFF. CDR3 DNA sequence: TGTGCCAGCAGTGTACAGGACAGGGGACCCGAAAAACTGTTTTTT. The full variable domain, in which reference TRBV2 and TRBJ1-4 provide the parts outside the CDR3, is EPEVTQTPSHQVTQMGQEVILRCVPISNHLYFYWYRQILGQKVEFLVSFYNNEISEKSEIFDDQFSVERPDGSNFTLKIRSTKLEDSAMYFCASSVQDRGPEKLFFGSGTQLSVL.

This sequence joins TRBV5-1 and TRBJ2-1, with D perhaps TRBD1 (6 bases). Germline V gene data show CDR1 as SGHRS and CDR2 as YFSETQ. V dropped 1 base and J dropped 0 bases, with 8 bases sitting between them. CDR3 length equals 15 residues. The CDR3 sequence: CASSLPGVSYNEQFF. CDR3 nucleotides: TGCGCCAGCAGCTTGCCAGGGGTCTCCTACAATGAGCAGTTCTTC.

In this sample, this clone turned up a few times. V usage is TRBV30 and J usage is TRBJ1-5; D might be TRBD1 (5 bases). Looked up from germline, CDR1 is GTSNPN and CDR2 is SVGIG (reference sequence). The CDR3 is 20 residues long. V shed 4 bases and J shed 0 bases, with 28 bases lying between them. In nucleotides, the CDR3 is TGTGCCTGGAAAGGTTCGACTCTGGGGGGGTGGGCTTATAGCAATCAGCCCCAGCATTTT. Protein sequence: CAWKGSTLGGWAYSNQPQHF.

This chain uses TRBV5-1 with TRBJ1-2; TRBD1 agrees at 9 bases. CDR3 length equals 15 residues. Germline V gene sequence: CDR1 SGHRS, CDR2 YFSETQ. Unmatched junction bases numbered 2, after V lost 0 bases and J lost 2 bases. The chain's CDR3 is CASSLDRGQNYGYTF. The CDR3 bases are TGCGCCAGCAGCTTGGACAGGGGGCAGAACTATGGCTACACCTTC.

V usage is TRBV11-2 and J usage is TRBJ2-2; TRBD1 aligns across 7 bases. The CDR3 runs 17 residues. CDR1 and CDR2 (germline): SGHAT, FQNNGV. J gave up 1 base and V 5 bases, and 10 bases lay outside the gene matches. The CDR3: CASSPTPRTGNTGELFF. CDR3 in DNA: TGTGCCAGCAGCCCCACCCCTAGGACAGGGAACACCGGGGAGCTGTTTTTT. The full variable domain, rest sourced from reference TRBV11-2 and TRBJ2-2, is EAGVAQSPRYKIIEKRQSVAFWCNPISGHATLYWYQQILGQGPKLLIQFQNNGVVDDSQLPKDRFSAERLKGVDSTLKIQPAKLEDSAVYLCASSPTPRTGNTGELFFGEGSRLTVL.

This chain joins TRBV6-5 and TRBJ1-2; TRBD1 aligns across 9 bases. The ends lost 2 bases at V and 8 bases at J; junction bases unmatched: 3. Germline loops: CDR1 MNHEY, CDR2 SVGAGI. The CDR3 loop spans 13 amino acids. The CDR3: CASSYADRGGYTF. CDR3 in DNA: TGTGCCAGCAGTTACGCGGACAGGGGAGGCTACACCTTC.

This CDR3 reads CASSGTGRGNSNQPQHF. CDR3 nucleotide sequence: TGTGCCAGCAGTGGGACAGGCAGAGGGAATAGCAATCAGCCCCAGCATTTT. V is TRBV2 and J is TRBJ1-5; TRBD1 matches at 7 bases. Germline V CDR1 and CDR2: SNHLY, FYNNEI. Trimming removed 4 bases from V and 0 bases from J; junction bases left unmatched: 9. The CDR3 contains 17 residues.

Only a few counts were recorded for this clone. The V gene is TRBV4-1, the J gene TRBJ1-5; D not resolved. The CDR3 contains 15 residues. Germline V gene lookup returns CDR1 MGHRA and CDR2 YSYEKL. V was shortened by 0 bases and J by 0 bases, with 6 bases between the two germline ends. This CDR3 is CASSQEWLSNQPQHF. The DNA for the CDR3 is TGCGCCAGCAGCCAAGAGTGGCTTAGCAATCAGCCCCAGCATTTT.